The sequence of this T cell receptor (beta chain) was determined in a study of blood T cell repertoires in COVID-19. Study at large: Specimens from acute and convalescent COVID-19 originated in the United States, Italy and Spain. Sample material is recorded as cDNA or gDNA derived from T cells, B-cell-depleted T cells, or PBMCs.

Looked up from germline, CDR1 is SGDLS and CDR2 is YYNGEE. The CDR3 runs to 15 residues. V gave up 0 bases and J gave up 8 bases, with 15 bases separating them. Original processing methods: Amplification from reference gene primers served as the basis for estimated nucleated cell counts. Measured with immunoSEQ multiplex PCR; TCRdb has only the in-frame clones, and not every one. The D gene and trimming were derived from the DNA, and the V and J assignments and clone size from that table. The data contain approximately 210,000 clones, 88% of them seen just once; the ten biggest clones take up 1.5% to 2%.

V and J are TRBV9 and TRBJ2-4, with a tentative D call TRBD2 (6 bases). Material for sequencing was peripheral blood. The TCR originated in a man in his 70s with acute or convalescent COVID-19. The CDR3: CASSVAQQSGDIQYF. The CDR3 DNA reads TGTGCCAGCAGCGTAGCACAGCAATCGGGGGACATTCAGTACTTC.